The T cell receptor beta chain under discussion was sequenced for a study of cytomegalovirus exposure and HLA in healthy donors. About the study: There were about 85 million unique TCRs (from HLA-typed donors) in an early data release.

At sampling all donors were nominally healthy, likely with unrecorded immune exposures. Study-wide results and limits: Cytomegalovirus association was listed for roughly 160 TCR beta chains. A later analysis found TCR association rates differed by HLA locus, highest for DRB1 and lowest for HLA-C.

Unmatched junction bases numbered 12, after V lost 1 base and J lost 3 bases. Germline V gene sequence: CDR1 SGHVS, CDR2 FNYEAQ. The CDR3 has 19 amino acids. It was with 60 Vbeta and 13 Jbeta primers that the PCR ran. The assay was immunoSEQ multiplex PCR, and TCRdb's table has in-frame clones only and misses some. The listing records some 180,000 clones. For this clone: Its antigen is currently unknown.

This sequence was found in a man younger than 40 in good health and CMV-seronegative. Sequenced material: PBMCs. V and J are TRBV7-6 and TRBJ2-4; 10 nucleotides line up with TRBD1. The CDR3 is CASSLEVTGGVFDKNIQYF. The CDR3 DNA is TGTGCCAGCAGCTTAGAAGTGACAGGGGGCGTTTTTGACAAAAACATTCAGTACTTC.